Listed below are T cell receptor beta chains from one sample, sequenced in a study of early T cells in non-severe SARS-CoV-2 infection. Each CDR3 protein is one row after TCRdb ran MiXCR on the 5' RACE reads. The table lists more than 65,000 distinct CDR3 sequences, 12% to 15% of them singletons. The sequencing sample was made of whole blood. The origin of the receptors is an adult who was a healthcare worker with PCR-confirmed SARS-CoV-2 infection or an uninfected control (not recorded which). The CDR3 runs from the conserved cysteine through the conserved F or W. Each record gives: D gene, J gene, clone size, V gene, CDR3 DNA, CDR3 protein. A D gene is named only where the DNA matches it firmly. Clone size, where shown, is once, few, many, or a class for clones that have expanded.

TRBD2,TRBJ2-3,NA,TRBV7-3,TGTGCCAGCAGCCCGTACGGGGGGGATACAGATACGCAGTATTTT,CASSPYGGDTDTQYF
NA,TRBJ2-7,NA,TRBV18,TGTGCCAGCTCACAGTCGGGACAACGGGGCGAGCAGTACTTC,CASSQSGQRGEQYF
NA,TRBJ1-5,NA,TRBV2,TGTGCCAGCAGTCTGAGGGACCGATATCAGCCCCAGCATTTT,CASSLRDRYQPQHF
NA,TRBJ1-3,NA,TRBV27,TGTGCCAGCAGTCCCACGACACCCGGAAACACCATATATTTT,CASSPTTPGNTIYF
TRBD1,TRBJ1-5,NA,TRBV12-5,TGTGCTAGTGGCAAGGACAGGATTAGCAATCAGCCCCAGCATTTT,CASGKDRISNQPQHF
NA,TRBJ2-5,few,TRBV20-1,TGCAGTGCTAGAGATTGGAAAGCCGGGTACCAAGAGACCCAGTACTTC,CSARDWKAGYQETQYF
NA,TRBJ2-1,few,TRBV5-1,TGCGCCAGCAGCTTGGTGCCAACAGGAAAAAGGTACAATGAGCAGTTCTTC,CASSLVPTGKRYNEQFF
TRBD1,TRBJ2-7,many,TRBV11-2,TGTGCCAGCAGCTCCCGGGACAGGGGGCTTACCTACGAGCAGTACTTC,CASSSRDRGLTYEQYF
NA,TRBJ2-7,many,TRBV4-3,TGCGCCAGCAGCCAAGTAGTTGGGCCGAGCTACGAGCAGTACTTC,CASSQVVGPSYEQYF
NA,TRBJ1-1,few,TRBV27,TGTGCCAGGGGTCCCGCGGCGTTTGAAAGGGGATCGGGCGAAGCTTTCTTT,CARGPAAFERGSGEAFF
TRBD1,TRBJ1-4,NA,TRBV7-2,TGTGCCAGCAGCTTAAACAGGGGGAAAGGGCTGTTTTTT,CASSLNRGKGLFF
NA,TRBJ1-1,many,TRBV29-1,TGCAGCGTTGAAGGACAGTCGCTCACTGAAGCTTTCTTT,CSVEGQSLTEAFF
NA,TRBJ2-7,NA,TRBV7-2,TGTGCCAGCAGCTTAGTGGGCGGCCCCGACTACGAGCAGTACTTC,CASSLVGGPDYEQYF
NA,TRBJ2-5,NA,TRBV7-2,TGTGCCAGCAGACCCCCCGCCAAAGAGACCCAGTACTTC,CASRPPAKETQYF
TRBD1,TRBJ2-7,many,TRBV7-2,TGTGCCAGCAGTCGGGACAGGGCCACCTACGAGCAGTACTTC,CASSRDRATYEQYF
TRBD1,TRBJ2-3,few,TRBV4-3,TGCGCCAGCAGCCAAGAGTCTCAGGGGGTTGGCACAGATACGCAGTATTTT,CASSQESQGVGTDTQYF
NA,TRBJ2-3,many,TRBV5-5,TGTGCCAGCAGCTTTGAAACAGGGCTACTTAGCACAGATACGCAGTATTTT,CASSFETGLLSTDTQYF
TRBD1,TRBJ2-7,few,TRBV7-8,TGTGCCAGCAGCCTCCAAGAGACAGGGCTGTACGAGCAGTACTTC,CASSLQETGLYEQYF
NA,TRBJ1-5,many,TRBV12-3/TRBV12-4,TGTGCCAGCAGTTTAGGGGATCAGCCCCAGCATTTT,CASSLGDQPQHF
NA,TRBJ1-1,few,TRBV6-5,TGTGCCAGCAGCCGTATAGACAACACTGAAGCTTTCTTT,CASSRIDNTEAFF
NA,TRBJ2-3,few,TRBV4-2,TGTGCCAGCAGCCAAGATCTTGGCACAGATACGCAGTATTTT,CASSQDLGTDTQYF
NA,TRBJ2-7,many,TRBV18,TGTGCCAGCTCACCACTGCGCGCGGAGGGGGCCTACGAGCAGTACTTC,CASSPLRAEGAYEQYF
TRBD2,TRBJ2-3,many,TRBV7-2,TGTGCCAGCAGCTTACTAGCGGTAAGCACAGATACGCAGTATTTT,CASSLLAVSTDTQYF
TRBD1,TRBJ2-5,NA,TRBV6-2/TRBV6-3,TGTGCCAGCAGTTTGGCCGGTGGGACAGGGGTTCAGACCCAGTACTTC,CASSLAGGTGVQTQYF
NA,TRBJ1-2,many,TRBV5-1,TGCGCCAGCAGCCCAAGAGATGCTAACTATGGCTACACCTTC,CASSPRDANYGYTF
TRBD1,TRBJ2-7,many,TRBV18,TGTGCCAGCTCACCATCCCTGGACAGGGCCTACGAGCAGTACTTC,CASSPSLDRAYEQYF
NA,TRBJ2-7,many,TRBV30,TGTGCCTGGACGGGGAGCTCCTACGAGCAGTACTTC,CAWTGSSYEQYF
NA,TRBJ2-3,many,TRBV18,TGTGCCAGCTCACCCCTCGATACGCAGTATTTT,CASSPLDTQYF
NA,TRBJ2-7,many,TRBV21-1,TGTGCCAGCAGCAAATTTCGCGGACAGTTCTTAGCCGAGCAGTACTTC,CASSKFRGQFLAEQYF
NA,TRBJ2-5,many,TRBV20-1,TGCAGTGCGGAAGGATTAGGCGGAGAGACCCAGTACTTC,CSAEGLGGETQYF
NA,TRBJ1-5,many,TRBV6-5,TGTGCCAGAAATGGGGGCAATCAGCCCCAGCATTTT,CARNGGNQPQHF
TRBD1,TRBJ1-1,many,TRBV7-9,TGTGCCAGCAGCCCCAGGGGGCAGGCGGATGAAGCTTTCTTT,CASSPRGQADEAFF
NA,TRBJ2-3,NA,TRBV12-3/TRBV12-4,TGTGCCAGCAGAGACTGGGATACGCAGTATTTT,CASRDWDTQYF
TRBD1,TRBJ2-3,few,TRBV6-1,TGTGCCTCCGGGACAGATTTCTTAGGGACAGATACGCAGTATTTT,CASGTDFLGTDTQYF
NA,TRBJ1-3,many,TRBV12-3/TRBV12-4,TGTGCCAGCAGTTCTACAGGGAGCTCTGGAAACACCATATATTTT,CASSSTGSSGNTIYF
TRBD2,TRBJ2-1,few,TRBV4-3,TGCGCCAGCAGCCAAACCCTCCTCAGCGGGGGGTACAATGAGCAGTTCTTC,CASSQTLLSGGYNEQFF
NA,TRBJ1-5,many,TRBV20-1,TGCAGTGCTAGAGAAGACCCGAGCAATCAGCCCCAGCATTTT,CSAREDPSNQPQHF